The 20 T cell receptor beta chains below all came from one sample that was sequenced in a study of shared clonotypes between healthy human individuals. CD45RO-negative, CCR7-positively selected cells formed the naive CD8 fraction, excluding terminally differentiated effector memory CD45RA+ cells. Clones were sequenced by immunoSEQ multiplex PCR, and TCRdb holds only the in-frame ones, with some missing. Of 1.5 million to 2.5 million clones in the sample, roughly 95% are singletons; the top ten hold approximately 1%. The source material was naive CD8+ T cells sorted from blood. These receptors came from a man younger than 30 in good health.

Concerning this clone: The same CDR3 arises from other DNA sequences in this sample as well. The CDR3 region is CASSQESSGTYEQYF. In DNA, the CDR3 is TGCGCCAGCAGCCAAGAATCCAGCGGGACCTACGAGCAGTACTTC. The rearrangement joins TRBV4-3 to TRBJ2-7; 7 bases align to TRBD2. Germline V gene sequence: CDR1 LGHNA, CDR2 YSLEER. Trimming cost V 0 bases and J 2 bases; bases outside gene matches: 4. This CDR3 has 15 amino acids.

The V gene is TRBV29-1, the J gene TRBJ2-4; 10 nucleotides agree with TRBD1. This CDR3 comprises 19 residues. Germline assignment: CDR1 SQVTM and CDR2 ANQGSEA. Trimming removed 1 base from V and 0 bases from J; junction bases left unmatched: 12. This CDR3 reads CSVEARDRGSNLAKNIQYF. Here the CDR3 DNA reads TGCAGCGTTGAAGCCCGGGACAGGGGCTCCAACTTAGCCAAAAACATTCAGTACTTC.

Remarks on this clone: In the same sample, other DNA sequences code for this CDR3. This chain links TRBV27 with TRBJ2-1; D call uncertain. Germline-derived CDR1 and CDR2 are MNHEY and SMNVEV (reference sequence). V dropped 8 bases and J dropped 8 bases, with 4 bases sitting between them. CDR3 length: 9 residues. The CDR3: CASGYEQFF. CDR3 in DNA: TGTGCCAGCGGCTATGAGCAGTTCTTC.

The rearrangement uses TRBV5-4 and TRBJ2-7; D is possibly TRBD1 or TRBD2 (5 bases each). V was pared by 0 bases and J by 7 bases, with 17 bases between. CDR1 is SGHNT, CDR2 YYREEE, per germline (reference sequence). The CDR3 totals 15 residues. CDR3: CASSLDRNLWGEQYF. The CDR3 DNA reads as TGTGCCAGCAGCTTGGACAGGAACCTCTGGGGGGAGCAGTACTTC.

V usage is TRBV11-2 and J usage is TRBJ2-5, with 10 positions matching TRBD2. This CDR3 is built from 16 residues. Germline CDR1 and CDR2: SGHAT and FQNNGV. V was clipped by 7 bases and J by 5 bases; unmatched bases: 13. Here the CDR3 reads CASTEPSGREGETQYF. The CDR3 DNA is TGTGCCAGCACCGAACCAAGCGGGAGGGAGGGGGAGACCCAGTACTTC.

The CDR3 region has the DNA TGTGCCAGCAGCTTACCAGGTACCTACGAGCAGTACTTC. It encodes CASSLPGTYEQYF. The chain uses TRBV11-3 and TRBJ2-7; unclear D gene. In germline, CDR1 is SGHNT, CDR2 YENEEA. The CDR3 has 13 residues. The V gene lost 2 bases and the J gene lost 2 bases, with 7 bases spanning the gap.

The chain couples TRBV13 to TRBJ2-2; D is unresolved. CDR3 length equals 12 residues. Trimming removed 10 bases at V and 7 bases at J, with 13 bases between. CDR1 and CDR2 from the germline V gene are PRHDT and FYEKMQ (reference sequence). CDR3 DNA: TGTGCCATCCCATATCCGGACGGGGAGCTGTTTTTT. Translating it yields CAIPYPDGELFF.

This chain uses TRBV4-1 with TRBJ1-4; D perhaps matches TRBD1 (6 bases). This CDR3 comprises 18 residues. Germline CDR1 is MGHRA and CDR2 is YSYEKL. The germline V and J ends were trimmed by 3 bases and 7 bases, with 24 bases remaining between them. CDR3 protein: CASSQFTGTSPSSEKLFF. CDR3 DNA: TGCGCCAGCAGCCAGTTCACCGGGACATCTCCTAGTTCTGAAAAACTGTTTTTT.

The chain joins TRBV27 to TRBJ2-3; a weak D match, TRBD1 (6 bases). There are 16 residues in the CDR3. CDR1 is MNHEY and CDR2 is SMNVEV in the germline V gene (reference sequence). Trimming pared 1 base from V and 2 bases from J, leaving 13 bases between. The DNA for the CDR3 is TGTGCCAGCAGTTTATTAACAGGGATAAACACAGATACGCAGTATTTT. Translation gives CASSLLTGINTDTQYF.

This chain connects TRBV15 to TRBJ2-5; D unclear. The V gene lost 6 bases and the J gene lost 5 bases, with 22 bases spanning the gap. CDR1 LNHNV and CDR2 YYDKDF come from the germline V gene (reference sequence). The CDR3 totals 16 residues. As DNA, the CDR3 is TGTGCCACCAGAGATCCTAATCTTGTGGTCCCCGAGACCCAGTACTTC. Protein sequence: CATRDPNLVVPETQYF.

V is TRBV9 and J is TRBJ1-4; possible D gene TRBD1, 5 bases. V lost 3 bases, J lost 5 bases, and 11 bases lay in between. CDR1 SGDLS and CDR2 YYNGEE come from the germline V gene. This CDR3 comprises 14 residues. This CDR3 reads CASSGDGLNEKLFF. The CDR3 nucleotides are TGTGCCAGCAGCGGGGACGGCTTGAATGAAAAACTGTTTTTT.

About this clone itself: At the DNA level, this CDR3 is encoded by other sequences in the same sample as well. The CDR3 region is CASSPTVNTEAFF. The CDR3, as DNA: TGTGCCAGCAGCCCGACGGTGAACACTGAAGCTTTCTTT. The chain has TRBV6-5 and TRBJ1-1; no firm D call. The germline CDR1 and CDR2 sequences are MNHEY and SVGAGI. The CDR3 extends over 13 amino acids. The ends were cut back, 6 bases at V and 0 bases at J, with 8 bases in the middle.

The CDR3 DNA is TGTGCCAGCCGGGACACTTGGATTTCAGAGCAGTACTTC. This codes for CASRDTWISEQYF. The genes are TRBV6-1 and TRBJ2-7; a possible D gene is TRBD1 (6 bases). Trimming removed 8 bases from V and 7 bases from J, with 18 bases in between. CDR3 size: 13 residues. Germline CDR1 is MNHNS and CDR2 is SASEGT.

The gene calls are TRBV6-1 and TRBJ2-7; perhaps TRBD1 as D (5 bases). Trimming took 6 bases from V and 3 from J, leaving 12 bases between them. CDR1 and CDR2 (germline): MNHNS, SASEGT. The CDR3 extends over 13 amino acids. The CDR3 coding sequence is TGTGCCAGCAGCTCCTGGGGCCTCTACGAGCAGTACTTC. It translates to CASSSWGLYEQYF.

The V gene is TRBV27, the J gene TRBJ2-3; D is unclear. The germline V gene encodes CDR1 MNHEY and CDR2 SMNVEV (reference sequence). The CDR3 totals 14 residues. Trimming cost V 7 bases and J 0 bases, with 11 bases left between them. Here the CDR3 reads CASNPSLSTDTQYF. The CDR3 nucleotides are TGTGCCAGCAACCCCTCACTGAGCACAGATACGCAGTATTTT.

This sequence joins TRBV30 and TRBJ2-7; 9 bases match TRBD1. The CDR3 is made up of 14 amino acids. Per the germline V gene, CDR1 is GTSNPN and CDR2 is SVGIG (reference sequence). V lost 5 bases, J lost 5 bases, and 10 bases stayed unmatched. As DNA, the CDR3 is TGTGCCTGGGACCGGACAGGGGCCAAGGACGAGCAGTACTTC. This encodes CAWDRTGAKDEQYF.

CDR3 residues: CASSWTTENTEAFF. The DNA for the CDR3 is TGTGCCAGCAGTTGGACGACAGAGAACACTGAAGCTTTCTTT. This chain joins TRBV6-5 and TRBJ1-1, with D perhaps matching TRBD1 (5 bases). The V end lost 4 bases, the J end lost 1 base, and 10 bases lay between the germline ends. The CDR3 contains 14 residues. CDR1 and CDR2 from the germline V gene are MNHEY and SVGAGI.

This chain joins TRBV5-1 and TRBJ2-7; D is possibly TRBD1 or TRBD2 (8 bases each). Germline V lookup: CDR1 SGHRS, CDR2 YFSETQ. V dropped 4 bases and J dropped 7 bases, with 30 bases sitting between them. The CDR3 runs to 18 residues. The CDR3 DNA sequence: TGCGCCAGCAGCCCCTCGCAGGGGGCGGGAGGCCTCATGGAAGAGCAGTACTTC. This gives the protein CASSPSQGAGGLMEEQYF.

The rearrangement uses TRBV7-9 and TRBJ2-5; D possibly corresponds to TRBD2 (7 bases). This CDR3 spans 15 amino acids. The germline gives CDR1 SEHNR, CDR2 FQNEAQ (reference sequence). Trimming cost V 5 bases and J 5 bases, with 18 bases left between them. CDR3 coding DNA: TGTGCCAGCAGCCCCCGCGGGGGCGTTATTGAGACCCAGTACTTC. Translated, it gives CASSPRGGVIETQYF.

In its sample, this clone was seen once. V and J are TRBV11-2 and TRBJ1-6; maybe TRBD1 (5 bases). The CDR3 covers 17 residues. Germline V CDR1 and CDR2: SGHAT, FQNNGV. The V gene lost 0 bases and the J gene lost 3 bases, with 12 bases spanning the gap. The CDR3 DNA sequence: TGTGCCAGCAGCTTAGATAACAGGTTCCTCTATAATTCACCCCTCCACTTT. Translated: CASSLDNRFLYNSPLHF. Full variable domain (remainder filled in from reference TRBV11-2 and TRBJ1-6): EAGVAQSPRYKIIEKRQSVAFWCNPISGHATLYWYQQILGQGPKLLIQFQNNGVVDDSQLPKDRFSAERLKGVDSTLKIQPAKLEDSAVYLCASSLDNRFLYNSPLHFGNGTRLTVT.